Each of the 28 T cell receptor beta chains below was sequenced from the same sample in a study of tumor and adjacent non-tumor tissue in lung cancer. A modified ARM-PCR protocol with three rounds of nested PCR amplified TCRbeta. TCRdb recomputed calls from the multiplex PCR reads with MiXCR, one row per CDR3 protein. The sample contains roughly 140,000 distinct CDR3 sequences, around 67% of which appear only once. RNA was extracted from bulk tissue without any cell sorting. Sequenced sample: lung tumor tissue. All receptors derive from a man between 60 and 70 years old with small cell lung cancer.

Details on this clonotype: Germline and junction disagree at one end, which may indicate a read error. The V and J genes are TRBV6-5 and TRBJ1-1, with D unclear. In germline, CDR1 is MNHEY, CDR2 SVGAGI. The CDR3 covers 12 residues. CDR3 region: CANRTLATGAFF. The CDR3 DNA reads as TGCGCCAACAGAACATTAGCGACGGGAGCTTTCTTT.

This clonotype was observed a handful of times. The genes are TRBV6-1 and TRBJ2-3, with D maybe TRBD2 (7 bases). Germline values: CDR1 MNHNS, CDR2 SASEGT. V lost 6 bases to trimming and J lost 6 bases, with 19 bases between them. This CDR3 contains 15 residues. DNA for the CDR3: TGTGCCAGCAGCGAGGGGGGGTATGGTACTGATACGCAGTATTTT. Translation: CASSEGGYGTDTQYF.

This clonotype occurred a few times. The rearrangement links TRBV4-1 to TRBJ2-5, with 7 nucleotides matching TRBD2. The CDR3 spans 14 residues. J lost 3 bases, V lost 4 bases, and 5 bases had no gene match. Looked up from germline, CDR1 is MGHRA and CDR2 is YSYEKL. CDR3 in amino acids: CASSRLAVKETQYF. CDR3 sequence (DNA): TGCGCCAGCAGCCGGCTAGCGGTTAAAGAGACCCAGTACTTC.

For this clonotype: The CDR3 carries no conserved terminal phenylalanine or tryptophan, so it likely arises from a read error. The V and J genes are TRBV6-5 and TRBJ1-2, with 10 bases identical to TRBD1. CDR3 size: 15 residues. In germline, CDR1 is MNHEY, CDR2 SVGAGI. CDR3 nucleotide sequence: TGTGCCAGGAGTTACTTAGGACAGGGGGACTATGGCTACACCTTG. Protein product: CARSYLGQGDYGYTL.

Concerning this clonotype itself: One junction end does not reproduce the germline sequence, and a read error may be involved. The chain links TRBV6-9 to TRBJ1-2; a possible D gene is TRBD1 (5 bases). This CDR3 comprises 21 residues. Germline assignment: CDR1 MNHGY and CDR2 SVAAGI. Here the CDR3 DNA reads TGTGCCAGCAGGGTACCGGGACGGCAAATCCAGCCGTTTCAGAAGAACTATGGCTGCACCTTC. Its translation: CASRVPGRQIQPFQKNYGCTF.

This clonotype was seen a handful of times. The chain employs TRBV12-3 or TRBV12-4 and TRBJ1-2, with D possibly matching TRBD1 (5 bases). Trimming pared 3 bases from V and 7 bases from J, leaving 12 bases between. CDR3 length equals 13 residues. Here the CDR3 DNA reads TGTGCCAGCAGTTTGGGACCAGCCAGTGGCTACACCTTC. It encodes CASSLGPASGYTF.

As regards this clonotype: An end of the junction does not agree with germline; a read error may underlie this. The chain is built from TRBV7-8 and TRBJ1-1; no clear D. This CDR3 has 13 amino acids. The germline gives CDR1 SGHVS, CDR2 FQNEAQ. CDR3 bases: TGTGCCAGCAACTTAGTATCAGGTGCCGAAGCTTTCTTT. Encoded protein: CASNLVSGAEAFF.

For this clonotype: A single base separates this from a much larger clone, so it may be a read error. Since the CDR3 does not end with the conserved phenylalanine or tryptophan, this likely comes from a read error. The chain is built from TRBV10-3 and TRBJ2-3; D ambiguous. Germline V CDR1 and CDR2: ENHRY, SYGVKD. V lost 0 bases and J 6 bases, leaving 4 bases between the germline ends. The CDR3 runs to 12 residues. The CDR3, as DNA: TGTGCCATCAGTGAGTCTAGGGATACGCAGTATCTT. Its translation: CAISESRDTQYL.

About this clonotype itself: The junction shows a germline mismatch at one end, possibly a read error. The rearrangement joins TRBV11-2 to TRBJ1-3, with D perhaps matching TRBD1 (6 bases). The germline V gene has CDR1 SGHAT and CDR2 FQNNGV. The CDR3 is made up of 18 amino acids. The CDR3 loop is CSSSYPSYGQCSGNTIYF. CDR3 coding DNA: TGTTCCAGCAGCTATCCGAGCTACGGACAGTGCTCTGGAAACACCATATATTTT.

Concerning this clonotype itself: As the CDR3 is not closed by the conserved phenylalanine or tryptophan, this likely results from a read error. V gene TRBV12-3 or TRBV12-4 combines with J gene TRBJ2-3, with TRBD2 identical over 7 bases. The CDR3 totals 14 residues. Germline trimming cut 5 bases from V and 3 bases from J; bases unmatched to any gene: 5. The CDR3 DNA reads as TGTGCCAGCAGTCGGACTAGGACGACAGATACGCAGTATTCT. Protein sequence: CASSRTRTTDTQYS.

The chain links TRBV6-5 to TRBJ2-6; tentatively, D is TRBD2 (5 bases). V was pared by 2 bases and J by 4 bases, with 21 bases between. CDR1 is MNHEY, CDR2 SVGAGI, per germline. The CDR3 is 19 amino acids. CDR3 DNA sequence: TGTGCCAGCAGTTACACCGGGATATCGGAGTTTCCGGGGGCCAACGTCCTGACTTTC. As protein: CASSYTGISEFPGANVLTF.

The count of this clonotype is one. The chain employs TRBV11-2 and TRBJ2-7, with D tentatively TRBD1 or TRBD2 (5 bases each). The ends were cut back, 5 bases at V and 10 bases at J, with 21 bases in the middle. The germline CDR1 and CDR2 sequences are SGHAT and FQNNGV. The CDR3 has 14 amino acids. The CDR3 sequence is CASSRDVASYYQYV. The CDR3 coding sequence is TGTGCCAGCAGCCGGGACGTAGCTTCCTACTATCAGTACGTC.

As concerns this clonotype: One junction end disagrees with the germline gene, perhaps due to a read error. The chain is built from TRBV28 and TRBJ2-7; D remains ambiguous. From germline, CDR1 is MDHEN and CDR2 SYDVKM. CDR3 size: 13 residues. The CDR3 nucleotides read TGTGCCGGCAGCCGCTGGCTATCCTACGAGCAGTACTTC. Its protein product is CAGSRWLSYEQYF.

This clonotype was recorded a few times. A clone one base away is much larger, so this may be a read error. V is TRBV11-3 and J is TRBJ2-5; TRBD2 agrees at 9 bases. This CDR3 spans 15 amino acids. Per the germline V gene, CDR1 is SGHNT and CDR2 is YENEEA. The CDR3 here is CANSFGAGGGETQYF. The CDR3 nucleotides read TGTGCCAACAGCTTTGGAGCGGGAGGCGGAGAGACCCAGTACTTC.

In DNA, the CDR3 is TGTACGAGCAGTCATAACGCCGGTGGCTACACCTTC. It specifies CTSSHNAGGYTF. This rearrangement joins TRBV6-6 to TRBJ1-2; the D is unclear. The CDR3 is made up of 12 amino acids. Germline V CDR1 and CDR2: MNHNY, SVGAGI (reference sequence).

This clonotype turned up a few times. The chain links TRBV2 to TRBJ2-5, with a weak D call TRBD1 (6 bases). V lost 7 bases to trimming and J lost 0 bases, with 12 bases between them. Germline V gene data show CDR1 as SNHLY and CDR2 as FYNNEI. The CDR3 covers 14 residues. The DNA of the CDR3 is TGTGCCAGCAATCCCAGGGGAGACCAAGAGACCCAGTACTTC. It encodes CASNPRGDQETQYF. Looking up the rest from reference TRBV2 and TRBJ2-5 gives the full variable domain: EPEVTQTPSHQVTQMGQEVILRCVPISNHLYFYWYRQILGQKVEFLVSFYNNEISEKSEIFDDQFSVERPDGSNFTLKIRSTKLEDSAMYFCASNPRGDQETQYFGPGTRLLVL.

The sample holds many counts of this clonotype. The chain has TRBV6-5 and TRBJ2-7; D might be TRBD1 or TRBD2, each matching 5 bases. Trimming took 8 bases from V and 2 from J, leaving 13 bases between them. Germline CDR1 and CDR2: MNHEY and SVGAGI. There are 13 residues in the CDR3. The CDR3 loop reads CASRRDATYEQYF. The CDR3 bases are TGTGCCAGCCGAAGGGACGCCACCTACGAGCAGTACTTC.

This clonotype has a count of ten or more. The chain uses TRBV10-2 and TRBJ2-2; TRBD2 matches 12 bases. Germline CDR1 and CDR2: WSHSY and SAAADI. The CDR3 covers 16 residues. The V segment lost 6 bases and the J segment 7 bases; nucleotides outside the gene matches: 9. CDR3 protein: CASSHRLAGEGGELFF. Written as DNA, the CDR3 is TGCGCCAGCAGCCACAGACTAGCGGGAGAGGGCGGGGAGCTGTTTTTT.

This clonotype was observed once. The chain employs TRBV29-1 and TRBJ1-2, with 10 bases aligning to TRBD1. This CDR3 has 14 amino acids. Germline V gene data show CDR1 as SQVTM and CDR2 as ANQGSEA. The CDR3 DNA sequence: TGCATCGTCGCGACCGAGGGACAGGGGTGTGGCTACACCTTC. It encodes CIVATEGQGCGYTF.

V is TRBV30 and J is TRBJ2-1; D is unclear. The length of the CDR3 is 11 residues. Germline values: CDR1 GTSNPN, CDR2 SVGIG (reference sequence). V lost 2 bases, J lost 3 bases, and 2 bases lay in between. The CDR3 nucleotides read TGTGCCTGGAGTTTCTACAATGAGCAGTTCTTC. Residues: CAWSFYNEQFF.

The table lists this clonotype with many counts. This chain links TRBV20-1 with TRBJ2-3; TRBD1 agrees at 7 bases. V dropped 4 bases and J dropped 4; count of bases not matched to a gene: 2. The CDR3 totals 12 residues. CDR1 and CDR2 (germline): DFQATT, SNEGSKA (reference sequence). The CDR3 protein is CSANRGSDTQYF. The CDR3 bases are TGCAGTGCTAACAGGGGTTCAGATACGCAGTATTTT.

The chain is built from TRBV20-1 and TRBJ1-1, with D unresolved. Trimming removed 7 bases at V and 1 base at J, with 10 bases between. The germline V gene has CDR1 DFQATT and CDR2 SNEGSKA (reference sequence). This CDR3 region has 12 residues. CDR3 DNA sequence: TGCAGTGTTCTTCTGGGGAACACTGAAGCTTTCTTT. It is translated as CSVLLGNTEAFF.

Concerning this clonotype itself: Because the CDR3 is missing its conserved closing phenylalanine or tryptophan, this is likely a read error. The gene calls are TRBV12-3 or TRBV12-4 and TRBJ2-7; the match to TRBD2 covers 7 bases. Trimming removed 2 bases from V and 1 base from J; junction bases left unmatched: 11. The CDR3 length is 17 residues. The CDR3 protein is CASSLRSGTVASYEQYL. CDR3 bases: TGTGCCAGCAGTTTAAGGAGCGGGACCGTGGCTTCCTACGAGCAGTACTTG.

The chain is built from TRBV7-9 and TRBJ2-2; possibly TRBD1 for D (6 bases). The CDR3 loop spans 15 amino acids. Germline V lookup: CDR1 SEHNR, CDR2 FQNEAQ (reference sequence). The V and J ends lost 2 bases and 3 bases respectively, with 10 bases between them. The CDR3 bases are TGTGCCAGCAGCTTACAGGGGACGGACACCGGGGAGCTGTTTTTT. It codes for CASSLQGTDTGELFF.

This clonotype was picked up many times. This chain links TRBV20-1 with TRBJ2-1; 11 positions match TRBD2. CDR3 length equals 14 residues. J was trimmed by 4 bases and V by 5 bases; bases with no gene match: 4. CDR1 is DFQATT, CDR2 SNEGSKA, per germline (reference sequence). CDR3 sequence: CSASGTSGYNEQFF. CDR3 DNA: TGCAGTGCTTCCGGGACTAGCGGTTACAATGAGCAGTTCTTC.

This clonotype was seen at least ten times. This chain connects TRBV20-1 to TRBJ1-2, with 7 bases identical to TRBD1. From germline, CDR1 is DFQATT and CDR2 SNEGSKA (reference sequence). V dropped 6 bases and J dropped 2; count of bases not matched to a gene: 6. CDR3 size: 13 residues. CDR3 coding DNA: TGCAGTGCCAAAACAGGGGAGAACTATGGCTACACCTTC. Translating gives CSAKTGENYGYTF.

With regard to this clonotype: Without the conserved terminal phenylalanine or tryptophan, this CDR3 likely stems from a read error. The chain joins TRBV20-1 to TRBJ1-1; D not resolved. This CDR3 has 11 amino acids. CDR1 is DFQATT and CDR2 is SNEGSKA in the germline V gene (reference sequence). CDR3 coding DNA: TGCAATGCTCTGAGTGGCACTGAAGCTTTCTGT. It is translated as CNALSGTEAFC.

With regard to this clonotype: A much larger clonotype is one base distant, so this may be a read error. The V gene is TRBV12-3 or TRBV12-4, the J gene TRBJ1-5; TRBD1 agrees at 7 bases. The CDR3 is made up of 15 amino acids. V was pared by 7 bases and J by 1 base, with 7 bases of the junction left unmatched. CDR3 in amino acids: CASNTGQQSNQPQHF. DNA of the CDR3: TGTGCCAGCAATACGGGACAGCAGAGCAATCAGCCCCAGCATTTT.